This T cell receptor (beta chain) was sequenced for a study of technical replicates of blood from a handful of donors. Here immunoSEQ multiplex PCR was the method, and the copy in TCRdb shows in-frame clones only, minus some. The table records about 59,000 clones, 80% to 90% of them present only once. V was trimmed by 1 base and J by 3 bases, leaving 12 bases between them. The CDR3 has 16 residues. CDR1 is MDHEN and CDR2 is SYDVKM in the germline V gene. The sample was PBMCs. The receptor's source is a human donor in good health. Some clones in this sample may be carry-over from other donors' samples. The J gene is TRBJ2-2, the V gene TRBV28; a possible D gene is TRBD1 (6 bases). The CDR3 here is CASSLLGAGDTGELFF. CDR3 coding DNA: TGTGCCAGCAGTTTATTGGGGGCTGGGGACACCGGGGAGCTGTTTTTT.